Here is one T cell receptor (beta chain) with its context. These data originate in a study of beta chain features in type 1 diabetes. Between the trimmed V and J ends, which lost 5 bases and 2 bases, there was a span of 9 bases. Germline V gives CDR1 SGHAT, CDR2 FQNNGV. The CDR3 runs to 13 residues. Expressed TCRB transcripts were sequenced after all isolated RNA was converted to cDNA. Clones were read by immunoSEQ multiplex PCR, and TCRdb kept only the in-frame ones, dropping some. The table has approximately 470,000 clones, approximately 30% seen once. The receptor's source is a young man in good health. Input material: naive CD4+ T cells from blood. The V call is TRBV11-2, the J call TRBJ1-1; D not certain. For the CDR3, the DNA is TGTGCCAGCAGCCCGGAGCTAAACACTGAAGCTTTCTTT. Protein sequence: CASSPELNTEAFF.